This T cell receptor beta chain was captured by sequencing in a study of brain metastases from non-small cell lung cancer. Germline V gene sequence: CDR1 MNHEY, CDR2 SVGAGI. V shed 6 bases and J 6 bases; nucleotides not matched to a gene: 10. CDR3 length: 14 amino acids. Concerning this clone itself: What it recognizes is unknown.

Whole-study results and caveats: T-cell infiltration was lower in brain metastases than primaries (P < 0.001). Expanded T-cell clones appeared in 64% of brain metastases over primaries. TCR repertoires overlapped largely between brain metastases and matched primaries.

Here immunoSEQ multiplex PCR was the method, and the copy in TCRdb shows in-frame clones only, minus some. The data contain roughly 15,000 clones, about four fifths of them seen just once; the ten biggest clones take up more than 7.5%. The V gene is TRBV6-5, the J gene TRBJ2-7; 8 positions agree with TRBD2. Sequencing input: primary lung tumor tissue. This clonotype was obtained from a donor at least 40 years old with non-small cell lung cancer. DNA of the CDR3: TGTGCCAGCAGGTCGCGGGGGGCTCTAACCGAGCAGTACTTC. This codes for CASRSRGALTEQYF.